This is a list of T cell receptor beta chains from one sample in a study of cytomegalovirus exposure and HLA in healthy donors. Sequenced by immunoSEQ multiplex PCR; TCRdb stores in-frame clones only, minus some. The sample contains around 66,000 clones, around 97% of which appear only once. Sequencing was performed on PBMCs. The receptors come from a woman aged 18-35 years in good health and CMV-seropositive. Both conserved end residues are part of each CDR3. The D gene is left open where the match is weak. Only part of the rows carry a size: once, few, many, or a class if the clone is expanded.

.	TRBV10-1	TRBJ2-1	TRBD2	TGCGCCAGCTATAGCGGGATATTAAGCTCCTACAATGAGCAGTTCTTC	CASYSGILSSYNEQFF
.	TRBV4-1	TRBJ2-5	.	TGCGCCAGCAGCCTCACGAGTCTAGCGTCAGAGACCCAGTACTTC	CASSLTSLASETQYF
once	TRBV19	TRBJ2-4	.	TGTGCCAGTAGTATAGAGGGGGTTTCCGGGAGAAACATTCAGTACTTC	CASSIEGVSGRNIQYF
.	TRBV19	TRBJ2-2	.	TGTGCCAGTAGTATAATTCTAGCGAGGTACGCGAACACCGGGGAGCTGTTTTTT	CASSIILARYANTGELFF
once	TRBV30	TRBJ2-1	.	TGTGCCTGGAGGGTACCAGACTACAATGAGCAGTTCTTC	CAWRVPDYNEQFF
.	TRBV9	TRBJ2-1	TRBD2	TGTGCCAGCAGCAGAGAACTAGCGGGAGGTGGGAATGAGCAGTTCTTC	CASSRELAGGGNEQFF
.	TRBV28	TRBJ1-5	.	TGTGCCAGCACCGGGAGAGGGAGCGCCCAGCATTTT	CASTGRGSAQHF
.	TRBV5-1	TRBJ2-3	TRBD2	TGCGCCAGCAGCGGTGGACTAGCGGGAGGGCCTTCTAGCACAGATACGCAGTATTTT	CASSGGLAGGPSSTDTQYF
once	TRBV19	TRBJ1-1	.	TGTGCCAGTACGGAGGGATTGGACACTGAAGCTTTCTTT	CASTEGLDTEAFF
.	TRBV2	TRBJ2-7	TRBD1	TGTGCCAGCAGTGACCCGGGACAGGGGGCCTACGAGCAGTACTTC	CASSDPGQGAYEQYF
.	TRBV28	TRBJ1-5	.	TGTGCCAGCAGTTGGGGCGATCAGCCCCAGCATTTT	CASSWGDQPQHF
.	TRBV21-1	TRBJ2-1	.	TGTGCCAGCAGCAAACGTCGGGAGCGGGAGGGGTCTGAGCAGTTCTTC	CASSKRREREGSEQFF
.	TRBV19	TRBJ1-2	.	TGTGCCAGTAGTATAGGAGGCACGAATAACTATGGCTACACCTTC	CASSIGGTNNYGYTF
.	TRBV9	TRBJ1-1	.	TGTGCCAGCAGCGCGACTTTGGGTGAAGCTTTCTTT	CASSATLGEAFF
.	TRBV5-4	TRBJ2-5	.	TGTGCCAGCAGCCAAACAGGGTTGCGAGAGACCCAGTACTTC	CASSQTGLRETQYF
.	TRBV6-5	TRBJ1-1	.	TGTGCCAGCAGTTACGCCCCCCGGGTCGGCACTGAAGCTTTCTTT	CASSYAPRVGTEAFF
.	TRBV29-1	TRBJ2-2	.	TGCAGCGTCCTCACAAGGAACACCGGGGAGCTGTTTTTT	CSVLTRNTGELFF
.	TRBV6-4	TRBJ2-7	TRBD2	TGTGCCAGCAGCTTAGCGGGTACCTCCTACGAGCAGTACTTC	CASSLAGTSYEQYF
.	TRBV5-1	TRBJ2-7	.	TGCGCCAGCAGCTTATTTTCGACAGCCAACCCCTACGAGCAGTACTTC	CASSLFSTANPYEQYF
.	TRBV29-1	TRBJ2-2	TRBD2	TGCAGCGTTGATGGGGGGGTGATTGGGGGGGAGCTGTTTTTT	CSVDGGVIGGELFF
.	TRBV27	TRBJ1-4	.	TGTGCCAGCAGTTTATCCGGACAGTCGGCAACTAATGAAAAACTGTTTTTT	CASSLSGQSATNEKLFF
.	TRBV28	TRBJ2-4	TRBD2	TGTGCCACTAAAGACAGGGTCGGGCGCGGGAGGGAAAACATTCAGTACTTC	CATKDRVGRGRENIQYF
.	TRBV7-9	TRBJ2-1	.	TGTGCCAGCAGCTCCCCGTCCTACAATGAGCAGTTCTTC	CASSSPSYNEQFF
.	TRBV6-6	TRBJ1-1	TRBD1	TGTGCCAGCAGTTCGGACAGGGGGGATTACACTGAAGCTTTCTTT	CASSSDRGDYTEAFF
once	TRBV9	TRBJ2-5	.	TGTGCCAGCAGCGTAGAACCATTCGGGACCCAGTACTTC	CASSVEPFGTQYF
.	TRBV27	TRBJ1-1	.	TGTGCCAGCAGTTTAACCCACGAGGGTGGCATGAACACTGAAGCTTTCTTT	CASSLTHEGGMNTEAFF
.	TRBV27	TRBJ1-1	TRBD1	TGTGCCAGCAGTCCGCGGACAGGGATCACTGAAGCTTTCTTT	CASSPRTGITEAFF
.	TRBV7-2	TRBJ2-7	.	TGTGCCAGCAGCTTAGGAGGTGGGAGCTACGAGCAGTACTTC	CASSLGGGSYEQYF
.	TRBV27	TRBJ2-1	.	TGTGCCAGCAGTTTTCTAGGACTCCACAACAATGAGCAGTTCTTC	CASSFLGLHNNEQFF
once	TRBV28	TRBJ1-5	TRBD1	TGTGCCAGCAGTGAAGACAGGGTAAGCAATCAGCCCCAGCATTTT	CASSEDRVSNQPQHF
.	TRBV4-1	TRBJ1-2	.	TGCGCCAGCAGCCAAGGTACCCGAGCGGGGGGCTACACCTTC	CASSQGTRAGGYTF
.	TRBV7-5	TRBJ2-3	.	TGTGCCAGAAGCCCCCTGATGGCTAGCGGGAGGTACACAGATACGCAGTATTTT	CARSPLMASGRYTDTQYF
.	TRBV19	TRBJ2-1	TRBD1	TGTGCCAGTAGTGTCAGGACAGGGGGCCTCTCCTACAATGAGCAGTTCTTC	CASSVRTGGLSYNEQFF
.	TRBV6-6	TRBJ2-6	TRBD1	TGTGCCAGCAGACCACAGGGGGCTCAAGGGGCCAACGTCCTGACTTTC	CASRPQGAQGANVLTF
.	TRBV18	TRBJ1-2	.	TGTGCCAGCTCATCCGGGGGATTGGGCTATGGCTACACCTTC	CASSSGGLGYGYTF
.	TRBV18	TRBJ2-7	TRBD1	TGTGCCAGCTCACCCCACAGGGGGCCCTACGAGCAGTACTTC	CASSPHRGPYEQYF
.	TRBV10-3	TRBJ1-1	TRBD1	TGTGCCGCGGACAGGGGGGGAGACACTGAAGCTTTCTTT	CAADRGGDTEAFF
.	TRBV6-1	TRBJ2-7	.	TGTGCCAGCCTAGCGCTGTCCTACGAGCAGTACTTC	CASLALSYEQYF
.	TRBV6-1	TRBJ2-5	.	TGTGCCAGCAGTGAAACAGTCTCGGGGGAGACCCAGTACTTC	CASSETVSGETQYF
.	TRBV14	TRBJ2-1	.	TGTGCCAGCAGCCTCCCTGGGCTTTCCAACGACAATGAGCAGTTCTTC	CASSLPGLSNDNEQFF